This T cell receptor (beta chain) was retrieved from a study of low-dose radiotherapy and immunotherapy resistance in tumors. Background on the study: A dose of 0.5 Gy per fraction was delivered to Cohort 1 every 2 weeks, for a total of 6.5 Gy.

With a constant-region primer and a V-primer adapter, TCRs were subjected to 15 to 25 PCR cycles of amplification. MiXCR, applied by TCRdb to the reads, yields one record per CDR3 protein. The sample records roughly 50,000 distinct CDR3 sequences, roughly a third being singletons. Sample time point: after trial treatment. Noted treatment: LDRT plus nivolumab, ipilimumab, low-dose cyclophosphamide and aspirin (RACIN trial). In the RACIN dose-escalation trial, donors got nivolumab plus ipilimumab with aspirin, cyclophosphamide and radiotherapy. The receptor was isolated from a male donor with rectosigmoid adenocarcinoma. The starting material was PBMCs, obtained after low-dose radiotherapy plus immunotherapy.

The CDR3 region is CAIMAANTDTQYF. CDR3 sequence (DNA): TGTGCCATCATGGCGGCGAACACAGATACGCAGTATTTT. The chain uses TRBV10-3 and TRBJ2-3; D remains ambiguous. The germline gives CDR1 ENHRY, CDR2 SYGVKD. The length of the CDR3 is 13 residues. Trimming cost V 7 bases and J 2 bases, with 10 bases left between them.